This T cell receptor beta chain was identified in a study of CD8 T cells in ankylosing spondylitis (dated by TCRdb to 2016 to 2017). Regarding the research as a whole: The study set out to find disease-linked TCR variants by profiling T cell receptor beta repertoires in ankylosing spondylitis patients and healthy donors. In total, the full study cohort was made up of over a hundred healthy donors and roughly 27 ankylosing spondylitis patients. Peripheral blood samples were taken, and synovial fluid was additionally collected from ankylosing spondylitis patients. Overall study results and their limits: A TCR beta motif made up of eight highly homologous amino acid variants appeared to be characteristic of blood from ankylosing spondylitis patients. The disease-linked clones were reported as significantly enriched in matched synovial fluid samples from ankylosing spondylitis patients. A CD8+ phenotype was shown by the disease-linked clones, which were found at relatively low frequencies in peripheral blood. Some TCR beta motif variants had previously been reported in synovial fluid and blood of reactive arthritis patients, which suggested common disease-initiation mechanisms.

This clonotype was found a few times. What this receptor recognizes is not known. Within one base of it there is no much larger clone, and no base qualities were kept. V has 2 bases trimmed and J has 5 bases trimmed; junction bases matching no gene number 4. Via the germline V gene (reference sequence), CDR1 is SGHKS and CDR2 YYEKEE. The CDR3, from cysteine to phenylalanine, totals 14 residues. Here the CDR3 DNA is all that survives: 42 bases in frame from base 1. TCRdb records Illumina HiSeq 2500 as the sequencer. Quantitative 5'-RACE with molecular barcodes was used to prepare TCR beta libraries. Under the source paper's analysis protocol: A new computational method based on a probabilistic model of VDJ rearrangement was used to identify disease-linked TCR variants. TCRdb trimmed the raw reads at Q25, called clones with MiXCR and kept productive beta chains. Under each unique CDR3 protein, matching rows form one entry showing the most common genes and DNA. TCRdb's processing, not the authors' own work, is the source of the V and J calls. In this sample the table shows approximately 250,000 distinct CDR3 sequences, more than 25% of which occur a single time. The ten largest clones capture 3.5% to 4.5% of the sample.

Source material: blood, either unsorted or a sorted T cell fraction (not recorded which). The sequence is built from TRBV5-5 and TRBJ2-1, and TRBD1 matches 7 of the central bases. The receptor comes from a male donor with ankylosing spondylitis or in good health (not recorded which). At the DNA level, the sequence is TGTGCCAGCAGCTTAACGGGACAGCACAATGAGCAGTTCTTC. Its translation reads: CASSLTGQHNEQFF.